This paragraph reports one T cell receptor (beta chain). The entry originates in a study of cytomegalovirus exposure and HLA in healthy donors. Use of 60 Vbeta and 13 Jbeta primers characterized the PCR. In the source study's methods: The count from a later analysis was about 80 million unique TCR beta chains, around 11 million of them shared. Method: immunoSEQ multiplex PCR; TCRdb's copy keeps in-frame clones and lacks some. The V and J calls and clone size are taken from that table; D and trimming were inferred from the DNA. Of under 250,000 clones detected, approximately 82% appear once; the ten largest clones hold 0.6% to 0.7%. Looked up from germline, CDR1 is SGHTA and CDR2 is FQGNSA. Trimming cost V 5 bases and J 5 bases; bases outside gene matches: 8. The CDR3 runs 15 residues.

The genes are TRBV7-2 and TRBJ2-3, with 9 bases aligning to TRBD2. The material sequenced was PBMCs. The receptor comes from a man between 18 and 35 years old in good health and CMV-seronegative. CDR3: CASSGRASGIDTQYF. The CDR3 nucleotides are TGTGCCAGCAGCGGCAGGGCTAGCGGGATAGATACGCAGTATTTT.